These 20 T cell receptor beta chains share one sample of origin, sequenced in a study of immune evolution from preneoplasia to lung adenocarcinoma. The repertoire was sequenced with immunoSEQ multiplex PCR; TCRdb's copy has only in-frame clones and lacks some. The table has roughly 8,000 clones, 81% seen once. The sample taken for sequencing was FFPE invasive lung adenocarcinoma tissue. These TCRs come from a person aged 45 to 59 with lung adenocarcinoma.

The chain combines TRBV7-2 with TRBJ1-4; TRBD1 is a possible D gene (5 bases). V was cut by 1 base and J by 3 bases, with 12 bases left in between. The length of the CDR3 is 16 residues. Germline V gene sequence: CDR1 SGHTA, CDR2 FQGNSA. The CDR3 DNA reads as TGTGCCAGCAGCTTAGGGGGGACTGCGTCTAATGAAAAACTGTTTTTT. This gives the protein CASSLGGTASNEKLFF.

The CDR3 sequence: CASSQGVGARYEQYF. CDR3 DNA sequence: TGTGCCAGCAGCCAAGGGGTTGGGGCGAGGTACGAGCAGTACTTC. The chain has TRBV14 and TRBJ2-7, with D maybe TRBD1 (5 bases). CDR1 and CDR2 from the germline V gene are SGHDN and FVKESK. Trimming cost V 1 base and J 4 bases, with 14 bases left between them. This CDR3 spans 15 amino acids.

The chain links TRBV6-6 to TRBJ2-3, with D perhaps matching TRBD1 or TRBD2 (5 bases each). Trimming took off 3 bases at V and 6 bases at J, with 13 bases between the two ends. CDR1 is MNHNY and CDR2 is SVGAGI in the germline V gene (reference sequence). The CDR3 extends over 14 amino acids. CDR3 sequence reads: CASSYKLGVDTQYF. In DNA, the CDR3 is TGTGCCAGCAGTTATAAACTAGGGGTGGATACGCAGTATTTT.

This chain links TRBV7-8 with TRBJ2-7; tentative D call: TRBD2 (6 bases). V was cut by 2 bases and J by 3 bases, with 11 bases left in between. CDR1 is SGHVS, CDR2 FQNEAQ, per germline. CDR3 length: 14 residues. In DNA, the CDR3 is TGTGCCAGCAGCTTACTCGGGGGTCTCTACGAGCAGTACTTC. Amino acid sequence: CASSLLGGLYEQYF.

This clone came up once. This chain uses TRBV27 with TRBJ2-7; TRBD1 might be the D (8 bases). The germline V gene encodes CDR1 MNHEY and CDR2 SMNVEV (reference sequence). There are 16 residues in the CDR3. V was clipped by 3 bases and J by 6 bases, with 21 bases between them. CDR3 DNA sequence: TGTGCCAGCAGTTTCCAGGGGGCGGGCCCTAGCGGCGAGCAGTACTTC. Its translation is CASSFQGAGPSGEQYF.

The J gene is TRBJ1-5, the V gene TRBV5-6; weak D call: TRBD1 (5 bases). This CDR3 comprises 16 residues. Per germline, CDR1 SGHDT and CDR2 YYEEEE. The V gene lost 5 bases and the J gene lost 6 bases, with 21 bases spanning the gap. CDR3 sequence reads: CASSVRGGREGQPQHF. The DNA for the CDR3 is TGTGCCAGCAGTGTCCGAGGTGGCAGGGAGGGTCAGCCCCAGCATTTT.

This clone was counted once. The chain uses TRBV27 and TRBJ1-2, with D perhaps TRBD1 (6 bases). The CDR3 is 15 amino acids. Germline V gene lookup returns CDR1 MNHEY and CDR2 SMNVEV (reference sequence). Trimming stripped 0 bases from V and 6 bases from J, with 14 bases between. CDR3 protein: CASSLSDRSGDGYTF. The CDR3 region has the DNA TGTGCCAGCAGTTTATCTGACAGGTCCGGCGATGGCTACACCTTC.

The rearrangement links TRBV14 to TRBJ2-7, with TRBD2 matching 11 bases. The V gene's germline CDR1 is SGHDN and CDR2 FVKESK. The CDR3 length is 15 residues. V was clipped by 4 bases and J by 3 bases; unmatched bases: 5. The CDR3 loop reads CASSPLAGGSYEQYF. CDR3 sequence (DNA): TGTGCCAGCAGCCCCTTAGCGGGAGGGAGCTACGAGCAGTACTTC.

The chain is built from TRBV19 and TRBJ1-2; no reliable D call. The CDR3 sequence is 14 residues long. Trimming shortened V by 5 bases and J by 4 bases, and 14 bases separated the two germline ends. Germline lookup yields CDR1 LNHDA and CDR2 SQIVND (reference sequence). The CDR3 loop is CASSFQLDSYGYTF. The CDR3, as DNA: TGTGCCAGTAGTTTCCAGCTCGATTCCTATGGCTACACCTTC. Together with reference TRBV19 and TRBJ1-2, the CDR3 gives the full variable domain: DGGITQSPKYLFRKEGQNVTLSCEQNLNHDAMYWYRQDPGQGLRLIYYSQIVNDFQKGDIAEGYSVSREKKESFPLTVTSAQKNPTAFYLCASSFQLDSYGYTFGSGTRLTVV.

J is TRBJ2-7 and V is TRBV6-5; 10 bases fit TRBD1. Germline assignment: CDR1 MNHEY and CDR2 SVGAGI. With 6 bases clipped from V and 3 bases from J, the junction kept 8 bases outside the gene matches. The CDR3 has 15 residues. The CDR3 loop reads CASRLSGQGVYEQYF. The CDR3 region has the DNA TGTGCCAGCAGACTGTCCGGACAGGGGGTCTACGAGCAGTACTTC.

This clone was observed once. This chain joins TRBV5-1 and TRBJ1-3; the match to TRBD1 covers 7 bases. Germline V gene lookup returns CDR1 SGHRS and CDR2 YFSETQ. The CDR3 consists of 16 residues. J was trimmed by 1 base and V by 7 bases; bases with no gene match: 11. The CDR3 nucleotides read TGCGCCAGCTTTCTTAGGACAGGCCTTTCTGGAAACACCATATATTTT. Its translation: CASFLRTGLSGNTIYF.

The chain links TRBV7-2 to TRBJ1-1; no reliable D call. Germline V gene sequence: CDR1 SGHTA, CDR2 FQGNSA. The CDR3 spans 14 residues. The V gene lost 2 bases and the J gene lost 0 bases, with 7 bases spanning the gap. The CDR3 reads CASSLNFMNTEAFF. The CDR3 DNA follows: TGTGCCAGCAGCTTAAATTTCATGAACACTGAAGCTTTCTTT.

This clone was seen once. CDR3 protein: CASSRSTENTEAFF. CDR3 DNA sequence: TGTGCCAGCAGCCGAAGTACAGAGAACACTGAAGCTTTCTTT. The V gene is TRBV7-8, the J gene TRBJ1-1; D ambiguous. V was trimmed by 5 bases and J by 1 base, leaving 11 bases between them. Germline V gene sequence: CDR1 SGHVS, CDR2 FQNEAQ. This CDR3 has 14 residues.

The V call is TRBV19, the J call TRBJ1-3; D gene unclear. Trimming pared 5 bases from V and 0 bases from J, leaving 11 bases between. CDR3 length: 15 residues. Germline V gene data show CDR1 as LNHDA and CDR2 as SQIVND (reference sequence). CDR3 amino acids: CASSPLAVSGNTIYF. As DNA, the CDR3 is TGTGCCAGTAGTCCCTTAGCCGTCTCTGGAAACACCATATATTTT. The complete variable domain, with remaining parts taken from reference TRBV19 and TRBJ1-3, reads DGGITQSPKYLFRKEGQNVTLSCEQNLNHDAMYWYRQDPGQGLRLIYYSQIVNDFQKGDIAEGYSVSREKKESFPLTVTSAQKNPTAFYLCASSPLAVSGNTIYFGEGSWLTVV.

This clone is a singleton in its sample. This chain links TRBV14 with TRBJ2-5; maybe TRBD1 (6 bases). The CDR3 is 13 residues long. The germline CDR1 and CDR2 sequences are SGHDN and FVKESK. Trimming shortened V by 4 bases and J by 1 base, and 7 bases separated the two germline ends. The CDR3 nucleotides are TGTGCCAGCAGCCGGGACACCCAAGAGACCCAGTACTTC. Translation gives CASSRDTQETQYF.

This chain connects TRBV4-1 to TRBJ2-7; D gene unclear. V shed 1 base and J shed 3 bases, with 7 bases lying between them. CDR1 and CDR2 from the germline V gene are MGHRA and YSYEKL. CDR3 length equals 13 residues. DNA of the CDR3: TGCGCCAGCAGCCAAGGGGAAGTCTACGAGCAGTACTTC. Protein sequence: CASSQGEVYEQYF.

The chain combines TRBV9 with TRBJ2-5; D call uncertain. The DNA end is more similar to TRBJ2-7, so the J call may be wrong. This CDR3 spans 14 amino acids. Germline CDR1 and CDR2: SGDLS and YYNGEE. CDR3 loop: CASSVVASSYEQYF. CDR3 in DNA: TGTGCCAGCAGCGTAGTCGCCAGTTCGTACGAGCAGTACTTC.

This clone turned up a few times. CDR3 bases: TGTGCCAGCAGCCCTCCCGCAGGGAGCAGCAATCAGCCCCAGCATTTT. This translates into CASSPPAGSSNQPQHF. The chain carries TRBV28 and TRBJ1-5, with a tentative D call TRBD1 (5 bases). The CDR3 consists of 16 residues. The V end was cut by 6 bases, the J end by 1 base, with 16 bases between. Germline lookup yields CDR1 MDHEN and CDR2 SYDVKM.

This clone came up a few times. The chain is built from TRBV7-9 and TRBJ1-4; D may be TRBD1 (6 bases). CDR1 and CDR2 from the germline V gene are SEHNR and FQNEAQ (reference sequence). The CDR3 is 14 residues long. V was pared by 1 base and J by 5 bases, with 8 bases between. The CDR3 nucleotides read TGTGCCAGCAGCTTAGATGGACAGAATGAAAAACTGTTTTTT. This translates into CASSLDGQNEKLFF.

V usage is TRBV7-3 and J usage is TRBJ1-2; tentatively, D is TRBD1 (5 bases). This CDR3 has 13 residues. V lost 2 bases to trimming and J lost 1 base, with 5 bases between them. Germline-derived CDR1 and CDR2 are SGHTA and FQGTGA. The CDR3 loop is CASSLDSNYGYTF. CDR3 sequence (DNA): TGTGCCAGCAGCTTAGACAGTAACTATGGCTACACCTTC.